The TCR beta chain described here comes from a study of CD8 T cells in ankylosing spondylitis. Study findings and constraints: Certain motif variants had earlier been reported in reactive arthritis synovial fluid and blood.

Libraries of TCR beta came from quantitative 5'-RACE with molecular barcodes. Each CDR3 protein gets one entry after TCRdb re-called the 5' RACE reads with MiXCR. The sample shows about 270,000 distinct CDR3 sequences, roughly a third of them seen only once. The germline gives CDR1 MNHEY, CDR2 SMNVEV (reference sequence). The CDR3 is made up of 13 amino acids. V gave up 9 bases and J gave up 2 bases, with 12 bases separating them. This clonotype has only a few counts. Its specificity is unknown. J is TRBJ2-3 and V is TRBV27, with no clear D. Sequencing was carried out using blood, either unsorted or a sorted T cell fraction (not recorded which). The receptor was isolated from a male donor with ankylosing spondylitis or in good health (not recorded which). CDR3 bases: TGTGCCAGTAAGGTGGCCTCCACAGATACGCAGTATTTT. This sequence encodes CASKVASTDTQYF.